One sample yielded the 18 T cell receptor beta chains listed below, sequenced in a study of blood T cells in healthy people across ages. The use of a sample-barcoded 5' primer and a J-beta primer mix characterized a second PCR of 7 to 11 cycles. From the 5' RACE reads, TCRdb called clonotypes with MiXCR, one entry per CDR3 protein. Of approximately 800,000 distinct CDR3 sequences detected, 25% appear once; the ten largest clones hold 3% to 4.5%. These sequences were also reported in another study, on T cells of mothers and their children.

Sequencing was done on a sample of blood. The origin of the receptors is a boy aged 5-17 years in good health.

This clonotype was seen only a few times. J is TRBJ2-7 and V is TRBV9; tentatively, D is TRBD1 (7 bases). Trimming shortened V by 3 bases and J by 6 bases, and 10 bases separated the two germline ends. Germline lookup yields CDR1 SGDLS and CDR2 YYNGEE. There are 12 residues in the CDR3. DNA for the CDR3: TGTGCCAGCAGCGGCCAGGGGGGCGAGCAGTACTTC. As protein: CASSGQGGEQYF.

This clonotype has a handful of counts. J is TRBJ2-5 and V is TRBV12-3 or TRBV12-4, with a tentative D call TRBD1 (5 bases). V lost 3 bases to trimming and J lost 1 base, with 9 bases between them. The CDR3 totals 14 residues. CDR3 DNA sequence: TGTGCCAGCAGTTTCCAGGGTAGCCAAGAGACCCAGTACTTC. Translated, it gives CASSFQGSQETQYF.

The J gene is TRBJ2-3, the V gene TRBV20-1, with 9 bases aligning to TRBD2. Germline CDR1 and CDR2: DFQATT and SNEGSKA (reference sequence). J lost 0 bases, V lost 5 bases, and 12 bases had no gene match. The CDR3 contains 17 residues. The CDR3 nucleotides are TGCAGTGCTCTCCTGCGGGGGGGCCTAAGGAGCACAGATACGCAGTATTTT. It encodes CSALLRGGLRSTDTQYF.

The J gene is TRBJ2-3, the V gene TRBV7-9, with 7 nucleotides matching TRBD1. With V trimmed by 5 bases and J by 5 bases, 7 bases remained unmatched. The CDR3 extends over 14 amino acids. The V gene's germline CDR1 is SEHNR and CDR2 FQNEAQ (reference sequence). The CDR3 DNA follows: TGTGCCAGCAGCCATCGGGACAGTGGAGATACGCAGTATTTT. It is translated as CASSHRDSGDTQYF.

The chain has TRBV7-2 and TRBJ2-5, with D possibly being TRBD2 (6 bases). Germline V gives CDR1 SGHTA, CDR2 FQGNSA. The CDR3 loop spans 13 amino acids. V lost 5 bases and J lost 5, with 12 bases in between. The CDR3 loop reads CASSVAGPETQYF. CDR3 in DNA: TGTGCCAGCAGCGTCGCGGGGCCGGAGACCCAGTACTTC.

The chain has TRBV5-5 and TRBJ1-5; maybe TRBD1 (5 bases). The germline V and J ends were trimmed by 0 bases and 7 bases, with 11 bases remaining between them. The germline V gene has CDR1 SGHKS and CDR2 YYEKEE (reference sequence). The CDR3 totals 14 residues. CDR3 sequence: CASSLGQNGQPQHF. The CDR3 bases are TGTGCCAGCAGCTTGGGACAGAACGGACAGCCCCAGCATTTT.

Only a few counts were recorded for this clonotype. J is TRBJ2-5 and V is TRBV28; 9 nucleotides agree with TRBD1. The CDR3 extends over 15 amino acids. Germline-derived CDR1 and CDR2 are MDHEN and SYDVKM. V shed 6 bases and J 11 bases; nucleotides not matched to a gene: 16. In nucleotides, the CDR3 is TGTGCCAGCAGGGGAAACCCGGGACAGGGTGGAGGACAGTACTTC. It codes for CASRGNPGQGGGQYF.

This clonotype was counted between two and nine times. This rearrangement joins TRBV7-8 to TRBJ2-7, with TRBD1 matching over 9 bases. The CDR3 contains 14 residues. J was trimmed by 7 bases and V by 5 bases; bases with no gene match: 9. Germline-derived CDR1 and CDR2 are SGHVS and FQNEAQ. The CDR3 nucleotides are TGTGCCAGCAGCACCGGGACAGGGCGATGGGAGCAGTACTTC. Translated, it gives CASSTGTGRWEQYF.

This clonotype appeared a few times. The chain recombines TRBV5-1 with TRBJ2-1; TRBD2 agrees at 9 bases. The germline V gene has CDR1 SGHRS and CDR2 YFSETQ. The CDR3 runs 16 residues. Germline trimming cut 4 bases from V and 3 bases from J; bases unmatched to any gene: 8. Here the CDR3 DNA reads TGCGCCAGCAGCCCACGATCTAGCGGGATCTACAATGAGCAGTTCTTC. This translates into CASSPRSSGIYNEQFF.

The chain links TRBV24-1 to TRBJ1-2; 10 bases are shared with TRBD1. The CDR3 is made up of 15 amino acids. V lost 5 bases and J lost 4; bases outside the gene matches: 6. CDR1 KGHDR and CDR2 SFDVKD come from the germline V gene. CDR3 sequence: CATSGRTGGGYGYTF. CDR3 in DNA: TGTGCCACCAGTGGCCGGACAGGGGGTGGCTATGGCTACACCTTC.

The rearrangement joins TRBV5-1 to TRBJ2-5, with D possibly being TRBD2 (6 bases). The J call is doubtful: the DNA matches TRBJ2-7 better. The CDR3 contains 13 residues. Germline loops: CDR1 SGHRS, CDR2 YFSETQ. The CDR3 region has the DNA TGCGCCAGCAGCTTGGCCCAGGGAGGCGAGCAGTACTTC. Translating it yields CASSLAQGGEQYF.

CDR3 in DNA: TGCAGCGCCCGAGAGGGGCCTAACTATGGCTACACCTTC. The encoded protein is CSAREGPNYGYTF. V usage is TRBV29-1 and J usage is TRBJ1-2, with D tentatively TRBD1 (5 bases). The germline V gene encodes CDR1 SQVTM and CDR2 ANQGSEA. The V end was cut by 7 bases, the J end by 0 bases, with 12 bases between. CDR3 length: 13 residues.

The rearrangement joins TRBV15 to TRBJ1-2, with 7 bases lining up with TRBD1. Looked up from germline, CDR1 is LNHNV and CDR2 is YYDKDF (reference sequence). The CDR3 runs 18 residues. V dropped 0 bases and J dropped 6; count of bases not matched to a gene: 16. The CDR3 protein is CATSREPIDRVSINGYTF. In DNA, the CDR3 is TGTGCCACCAGCAGAGAACCCATCGACAGGGTTTCGATTAATGGCTACACCTTC.

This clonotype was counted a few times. The CDR3 spells CASSPLPTGGADTQYF. The DNA of the CDR3 is TGTGCCAGCAGCCCGCTCCCAACAGGGGGCGCAGATACGCAGTATTTT. The genes are TRBV7-9 and TRBJ2-3, with 9 positions matching TRBD1. With V trimmed by 5 bases and J by 4 bases, 10 bases remained unmatched. CDR3 length equals 16 residues. Germline-derived CDR1 and CDR2 are SEHNR and FQNEAQ (reference sequence). The complete variable domain, with remaining parts taken from reference TRBV7-9 and TRBJ2-3, reads DTGVSQNPRHKITKRGQNVTFRCDPISEHNRLYWYRQTLGQGPEFLTYFQNEAQLEKSRLLSDRFSAERPKGSFSTLEIQRTEQGDSAMYLCASSPLPTGGADTQYFGPGTRLTVL.

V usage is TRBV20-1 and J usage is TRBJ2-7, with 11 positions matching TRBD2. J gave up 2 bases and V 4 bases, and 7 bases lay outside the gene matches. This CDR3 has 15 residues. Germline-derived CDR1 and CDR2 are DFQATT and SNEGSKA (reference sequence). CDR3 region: CSATGTSGRPYEQYF. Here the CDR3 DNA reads TGCAGTGCTACCGGGACTAGCGGTCGACCCTACGAGCAGTACTTC.

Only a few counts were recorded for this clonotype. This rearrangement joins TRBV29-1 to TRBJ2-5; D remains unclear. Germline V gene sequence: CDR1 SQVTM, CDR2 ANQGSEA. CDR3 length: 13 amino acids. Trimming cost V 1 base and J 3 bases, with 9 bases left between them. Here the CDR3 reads CSVEGLFKETQYF. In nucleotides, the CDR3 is TGCAGCGTTGAAGGGCTGTTCAAAGAGACCCAGTACTTC.

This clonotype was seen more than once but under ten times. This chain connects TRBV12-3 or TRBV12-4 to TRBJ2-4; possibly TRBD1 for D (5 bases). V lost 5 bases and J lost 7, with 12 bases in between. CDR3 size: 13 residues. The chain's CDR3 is CASSPRAANIQYF. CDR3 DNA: TGTGCCAGCAGTCCCAGGGCCGCGAACATTCAGTACTTC.

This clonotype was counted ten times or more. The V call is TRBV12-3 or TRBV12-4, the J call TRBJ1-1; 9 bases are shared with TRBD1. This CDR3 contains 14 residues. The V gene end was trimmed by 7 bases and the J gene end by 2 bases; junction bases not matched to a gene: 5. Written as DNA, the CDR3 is TGTGCCAGCACCAGGGACAGGGTAAACACTGAAGCTTTCTTT. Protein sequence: CASTRDRVNTEAFF.